These 21 T cell receptor beta chains share one sample of origin, sequenced in a study of PD-1 blockade in classical Hodgkin lymphoma. Time point denoted: cycle 4 day 1 (C4D1), after more than five weeks of nivolumab. Relapse was seen in all patients after autologous stem cell transplantation, and brentuximab vedotin exposure was variable. The study purified CD4+ T cells from thawed PBMCs using magnetic negative selection. Sequenced by immunoSEQ multiplex PCR; TCRdb stores in-frame clones only, minus some. The repertoire holds around 30,000 clones, with roughly 80% as singletons. The source was CD4+ T cells from blood, collected before the fourth cycle of nivolumab. The receptors originated from a human donor with classical Hodgkin lymphoma.

The V and J genes are TRBV28 and TRBJ2-5, with D perhaps given as TRBD1 or TRBD2 (5 bases each). CDR1 MDHEN and CDR2 SYDVKM come from the germline V gene. The CDR3 has 16 amino acids. The V end was cut by 6 bases, the J end by 4 bases, with 21 bases between. CDR3 loop: CASRPPGTQSGETQYF. CDR3 DNA sequence: TGTGCCAGCAGGCCCCCAGGGACCCAAAGCGGAGAGACCCAGTACTTC.

The chain couples TRBV5-1 to TRBJ1-2; 10 bases map to TRBD1. The CDR3 runs 17 residues. J gave up 0 bases and V 6 bases, and 11 bases lay outside the gene matches. The V gene's germline CDR1 is SGHRS and CDR2 YFSETQ. The CDR3 spells CASTPGTGVHSNYGYTF. CDR3 in DNA: TGCGCCAGCACCCCCGGGACAGGGGTTCATTCTAACTATGGCTACACCTTC.

The chain couples TRBV25-1 to TRBJ2-3; D is perhaps TRBD1 or TRBD2 (6 bases each). Germline V gene sequence: CDR1 MGHDK, CDR2 SYGVNS. This CDR3 is built from 13 residues. V gave up 3 bases and J gave up 11 bases, with 15 bases separating them. In DNA, the CDR3 is TGTGCCAGCAGTGACCCTGGAGGGGGGAGGCAGTATTTT. Its translation: CASSDPGGGRQYF.

V usage is TRBV7-9 and J usage is TRBJ2-4; the D is unclear. Germline CDR1 reads SEHNR; CDR2 reads FQNEAQ (reference sequence). The CDR3 has 13 residues. Trimming shortened V by 3 bases and J by 8 bases, and 11 bases separated the two germline ends. CDR3 in amino acids: CASSFYDVHIQYF. The CDR3 nucleotides read TGTGCCAGCAGCTTCTACGACGTGCACATTCAGTACTTC.

In its sample, this clone was seen a few times. The chain combines TRBV2 with TRBJ1-5; D not resolved. Germline lookup yields CDR1 SNHLY and CDR2 FYNNEI. The V gene lost 4 bases and the J gene lost 0 bases, with 7 bases spanning the gap. This CDR3 has 14 residues. CDR3 DNA: TGTGCCAGCAGTGCCACCGATAGCAATCAGCCCCAGCATTTT. Protein sequence: CASSATDSNQPQHF.

The rearrangement joins TRBV6-5 to TRBJ1-6, with 7 bases matching TRBD1. V lost 7 bases, J lost 6 bases, and 9 bases stayed unmatched. Germline values: CDR1 MNHEY, CDR2 SVGAGI. The CDR3 runs to 15 residues. In DNA form, the CDR3 reads TGTGCCAGCACCTACCTACGACAGGGTAATTCACCCCTCCACTTT. Its translation is CASTYLRQGNSPLHF.

The chain employs TRBV7-9 and TRBJ2-3, with TRBD2 identical over 12 bases. Germline trimming cut 3 bases from V and 3 bases from J; bases unmatched to any gene: 4. The CDR3 covers 16 residues. The germline CDR1 and CDR2 sequences are SEHNR and FQNEAQ (reference sequence). The CDR3 reads CASSFASGGATDTQYF. For the CDR3, the DNA is TGTGCCAGCAGCTTTGCTAGCGGGGGGGCAACAGATACGCAGTATTTT.

The table lists this clone with a count of one. The rearrangement joins TRBV2 to TRBJ2-2; no clear D gene. Trimming took off 4 bases at V and 9 bases at J, with 12 bases between the two ends. Germline V gene data show CDR1 as SNHLY and CDR2 as FYNNEI. The CDR3 runs 13 residues. The CDR3 sequence: CASSGVRSRELFF. CDR3 bases: TGTGCCAGCAGTGGGGTTAGGTCGCGGGAGCTGTTTTTT.

The chain links TRBV6-5 to TRBJ1-2; D is uncertain. V dropped 4 bases and J dropped 8 bases, with 11 bases sitting between them. This CDR3 is built from 12 residues. Germline CDR1 MNHEY, CDR2 SVGAGI. CDR3 sequence reads: CASSSEKRGYTF. CDR3 DNA: TGTGCCAGCAGTTCGGAGAAGAGGGGCTACACCTTC.

V is TRBV6-6 and J is TRBJ2-1, with 13 bases that match TRBD2. After removal of 8 bases from V and 6 bases from J, the junction contained 4 bases not matched to a gene. CDR3 size: 14 residues. CDR1 and CDR2 (germline): MNHNY, SVGAGI (reference sequence). Written as DNA, the CDR3 is TGTGCCAGCCTTACTAGCGGGGGGGCCAATGAGCAGTTCTTC. Translation gives CASLTSGGANEQFF.

The chain employs TRBV10-2 and TRBJ2-6; D gene unclear. The CDR3 runs 17 residues. V was cut by 3 bases and J by 0 bases, with 12 bases left in between. In germline, CDR1 is WSHSY, CDR2 SAAADI. For the CDR3, the DNA is TGCGCCAGCAGTGATCCGGGCCAGCGCTCTGGGGCCAACGTCCTGACTTTC. This sequence encodes CASSDPGQRSGANVLTF.

The chain links TRBV7-6 to TRBJ1-2; 7 bases align to TRBD1. V lost 1 base and J lost 4; bases outside the gene matches: 3. The CDR3 runs 14 residues. Germline CDR1 SGHVS, CDR2 FNYEAQ. The CDR3 sequence is CASSLGQGGYGYTF. The CDR3 nucleotides read TGTGCCAGCAGCTTAGGACAGGGTGGCTATGGCTACACCTTC.

The V call is TRBV6-4, the J call TRBJ2-3, with 10 positions matching TRBD2. Germline V lookup: CDR1 MRHNA, CDR2 SNTAGT. This CDR3 spans 14 amino acids. The V and J ends lost 6 bases and 2 bases, in that order; junction bases with no gene match: 2. The CDR3 coding sequence is TGTGCCAGCAGGCTAGCGGGGGCCACAGATACGCAGTATTTT. Protein: CASRLAGATDTQYF.

The chain has TRBV6-6 and TRBJ1-1, with 8 bases aligning to TRBD1. The CDR3 loop spans 13 amino acids. Germline V gene data show CDR1 as MNHNY and CDR2 as SVGAGI (reference sequence). Unmatched junction bases numbered 4, after V lost 5 bases and J lost 5 bases. The CDR3 region has the DNA TGTGCCAGCAGTGACAGGGGTAATACTGAAGCTTTCTTT. This sequence encodes CASSDRGNTEAFF.

CDR3 nucleotide sequence: TGCGCCAGCAGCTTGGAGCCCCCGAGGGCCGGGGAGCTGTTTTTT. Its protein product is CASSLEPPRAGELFF. The V gene is TRBV5-1, the J gene TRBJ2-2; TRBD2 is a possible D gene (5 bases). Trimming cost V 0 bases and J 6 bases, with 12 bases left between them. Germline V gene data show CDR1 as SGHRS and CDR2 as YFSETQ. CDR3 length equals 15 residues. Combining the CDR3 with reference TRBV5-1 and TRBJ2-2 gives the whole variable domain KAGVTQTPRYLIKTRGQQVTLSCSPISGHRSVSWYQQTPGQGLQFLFEYFSETQRNKGNFPGRFSGRQFSNSRSEMNVSTLELGDSALYLCASSLEPPRAGELFFGEGSRLTVL.

This chain uses TRBV7-9 with TRBJ2-3; D not certain. The V gene's germline CDR1 is SEHNR and CDR2 FQNEAQ (reference sequence). There are 12 residues in the CDR3. Trimming removed 8 bases from V and 5 bases from J, with 11 bases in between. CDR3 in amino acids: CASSLLRDTQYF. CDR3 DNA sequence: TGTGCCAGCTCGCTGCTTAGAGATACGCAGTATTTT.

The V gene is TRBV19, the J gene TRBJ2-2, with a weak D call TRBD1 (6 bases). Germline V gives CDR1 LNHDA, CDR2 SQIVND (reference sequence). Trimming removed 3 bases from V and 5 bases from J, with 13 bases in between. There are 15 residues in the CDR3. Here the CDR3 DNA reads TGTGCCAGTAGTATCCAGGGGTCGGTAACCGGGGAGCTGTTTTTT. Amino acid sequence: CASSIQGSVTGELFF.

V gene TRBV10-3 combines with J gene TRBJ2-1, with TRBD2 matching over 7 bases. Trimming removed 10 bases from V and 4 bases from J; junction bases left unmatched: 7. Germline CDR1 is ENHRY and CDR2 is SYGVKD. This CDR3 has 13 amino acids. DNA of the CDR3: TGTGCCACCTCTAGCGGTGATTACAATGAGCAGTTCTTC. It yields the protein CATSSGDYNEQFF.

This chain connects TRBV18 to TRBJ1-5; D call uncertain. This CDR3 is 16 amino acids long. V was pared by 3 bases and J by 5 bases, with 17 bases between. The germline CDR1 and CDR2 sequences are KGHSH and LQKENI. The CDR3 spells CASSPTVGRMDQPQHF. The CDR3 DNA is TGTGCCAGCTCACCGACCGTGGGCCGAATGGATCAGCCCCAGCATTTT.

This clone was seen just once. The chain recombines TRBV5-1 with TRBJ2-7, with 7 bases lining up with TRBD1. The CDR3 sequence is 14 residues long. The germline gives CDR1 SGHRS, CDR2 YFSETQ. The V segment lost 4 bases and the J segment 3 bases; nucleotides outside the gene matches: 7. CDR3 in amino acids: CASSGQGVGYEQYF. The DNA of the CDR3 is TGCGCCAGCAGCGGTCAGGGGGTTGGCTACGAGCAGTACTTC.

This chain links TRBV5-1 with TRBJ1-1, with 7 positions matching TRBD1. The CDR3 covers 14 residues. Germline V gene lookup returns CDR1 SGHRS and CDR2 YFSETQ. Germline trimming cut 3 bases from V and 5 bases from J; bases unmatched to any gene: 7. The DNA of the CDR3 is TGCGCCAGCAGCTCGGACAGGCCCAGGACTGAAGCTTTCTTT. The encoded protein is CASSSDRPRTEAFF.